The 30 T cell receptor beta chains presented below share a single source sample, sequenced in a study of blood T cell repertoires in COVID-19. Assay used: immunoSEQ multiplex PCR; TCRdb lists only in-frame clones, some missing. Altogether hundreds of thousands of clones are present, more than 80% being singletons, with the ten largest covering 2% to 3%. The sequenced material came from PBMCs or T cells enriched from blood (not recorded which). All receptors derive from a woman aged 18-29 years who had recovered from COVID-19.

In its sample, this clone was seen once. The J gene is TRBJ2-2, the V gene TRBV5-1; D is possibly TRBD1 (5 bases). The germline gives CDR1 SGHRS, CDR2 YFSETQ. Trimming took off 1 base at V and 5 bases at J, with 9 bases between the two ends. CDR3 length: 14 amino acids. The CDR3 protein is CASSLPKGTGELFF. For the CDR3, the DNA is TGCGCCAGCAGCTTGCCCAAGGGGACCGGGGAGCTGTTTTTT.

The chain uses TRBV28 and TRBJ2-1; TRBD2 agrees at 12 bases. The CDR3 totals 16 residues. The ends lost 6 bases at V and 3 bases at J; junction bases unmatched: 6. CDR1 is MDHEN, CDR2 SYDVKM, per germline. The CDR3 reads CASRTGLAGNYNEQFF. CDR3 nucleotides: TGTGCCAGCAGAACCGGACTAGCGGGAAACTACAATGAGCAGTTCTTC.

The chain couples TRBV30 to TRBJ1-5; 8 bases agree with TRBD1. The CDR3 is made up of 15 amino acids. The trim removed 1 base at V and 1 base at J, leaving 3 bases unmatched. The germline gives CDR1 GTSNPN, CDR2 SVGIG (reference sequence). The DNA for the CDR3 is TGTGCCTGGAGTGGGACAGGGATCAGCAATCAGCCCCAGCATTTT. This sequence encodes CAWSGTGISNQPQHF.

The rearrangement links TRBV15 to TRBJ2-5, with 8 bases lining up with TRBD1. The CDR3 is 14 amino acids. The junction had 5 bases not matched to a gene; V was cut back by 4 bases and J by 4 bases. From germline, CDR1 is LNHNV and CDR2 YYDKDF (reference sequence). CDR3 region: CATSIPGGGETQYF. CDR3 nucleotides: TGTGCCACCAGCATCCCAGGGGGCGGAGAGACCCAGTACTTC.

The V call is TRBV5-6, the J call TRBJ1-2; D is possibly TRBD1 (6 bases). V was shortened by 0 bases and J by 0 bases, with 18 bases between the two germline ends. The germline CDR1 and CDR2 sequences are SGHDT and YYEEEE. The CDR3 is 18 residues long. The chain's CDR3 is CASSLGGGLRSANYGYTF. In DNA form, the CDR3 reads TGTGCCAGCAGCTTGGGAGGGGGATTACGCTCAGCTAACTATGGCTACACCTTC.

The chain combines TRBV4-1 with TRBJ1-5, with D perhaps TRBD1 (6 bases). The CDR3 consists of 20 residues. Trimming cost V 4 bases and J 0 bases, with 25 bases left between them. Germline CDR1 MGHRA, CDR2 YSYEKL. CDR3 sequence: CASSLIPGRAGGSSNQPQHF. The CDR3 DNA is TGCGCCAGCAGCCTTATACCCGGGAGGGCTGGGGGCAGTAGCAATCAGCCCCAGCATTTT.

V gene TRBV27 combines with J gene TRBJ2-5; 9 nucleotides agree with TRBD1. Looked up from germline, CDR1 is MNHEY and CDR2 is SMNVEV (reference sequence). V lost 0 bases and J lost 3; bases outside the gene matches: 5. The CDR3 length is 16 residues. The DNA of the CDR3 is TGTGCCAGCAGTTTATCAACAGGGGGCTTTGAAGAGACCCAGTACTTC. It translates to CASSLSTGGFEETQYF.

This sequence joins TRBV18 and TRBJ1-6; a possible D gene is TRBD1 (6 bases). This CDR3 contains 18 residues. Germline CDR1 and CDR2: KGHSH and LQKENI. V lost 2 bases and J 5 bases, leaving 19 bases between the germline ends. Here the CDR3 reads CASSPVFSGAGDNSPLHF. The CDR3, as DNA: TGTGCCAGCTCACCAGTTTTTTCAGGGGCTGGGGATAATTCACCCCTCCACTTT.

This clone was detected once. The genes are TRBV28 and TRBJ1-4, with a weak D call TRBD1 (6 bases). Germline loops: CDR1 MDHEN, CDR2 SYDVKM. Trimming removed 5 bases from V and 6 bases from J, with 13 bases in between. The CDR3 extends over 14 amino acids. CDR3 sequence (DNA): TGTGCCAGCAGTGAACAGGGAAAGGATGAAAAACTGTTTTTT. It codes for CASSEQGKDEKLFF.

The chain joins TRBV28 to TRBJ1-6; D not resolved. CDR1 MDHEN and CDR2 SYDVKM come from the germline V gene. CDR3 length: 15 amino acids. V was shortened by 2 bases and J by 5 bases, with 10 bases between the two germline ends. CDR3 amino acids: CASSLPRLDNSPLHF. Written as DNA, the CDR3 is TGTGCCAGCAGTTTACCCCGACTCGATAATTCACCCCTCCACTTT.

The CDR3 spells CAIRTDRANYGYTF. In nucleotides, the CDR3 is TGTGCCATCAGAACCGACAGGGCCAACTATGGCTACACCTTC. The gene calls are TRBV10-3 and TRBJ1-2; TRBD1 matches 7 bases. The CDR3 is made up of 14 amino acids. The germline V gene has CDR1 ENHRY and CDR2 SYGVKD. V dropped 6 bases and J dropped 2; count of bases not matched to a gene: 6.

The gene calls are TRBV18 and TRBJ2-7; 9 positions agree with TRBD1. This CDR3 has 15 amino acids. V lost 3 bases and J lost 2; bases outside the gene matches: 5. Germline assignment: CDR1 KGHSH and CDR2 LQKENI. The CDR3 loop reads CASSPSQGATYEQYF. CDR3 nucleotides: TGTGCCAGCTCACCTTCACAGGGGGCGACCTACGAGCAGTACTTC. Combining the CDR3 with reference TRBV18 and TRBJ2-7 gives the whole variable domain NAGVMQNPRHLVRRRGQEARLRCSPMKGHSHVYWYRQLPEEGLKFMVYLQKENIIDESGMPKERFSAEFPKEGPSILRIQQVVRGDSAAYFCASSPSQGATYEQYFGPGTRLTVT.

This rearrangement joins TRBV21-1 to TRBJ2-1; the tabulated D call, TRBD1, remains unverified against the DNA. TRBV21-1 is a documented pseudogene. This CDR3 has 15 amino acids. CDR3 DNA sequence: TGTGCCAGCAGTCCTACCGGACAGTCTTCGAATGAGCAGTTCTTC. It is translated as CASSPTGQSSNEQFF.

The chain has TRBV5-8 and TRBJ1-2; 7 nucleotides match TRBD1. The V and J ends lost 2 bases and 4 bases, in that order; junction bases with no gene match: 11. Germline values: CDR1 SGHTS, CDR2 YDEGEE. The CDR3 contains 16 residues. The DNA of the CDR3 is TGTGCCAGCAGCTTCGGGGCCGGGACAGACATCTATGGCTACACCTTC. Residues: CASSFGAGTDIYGYTF.

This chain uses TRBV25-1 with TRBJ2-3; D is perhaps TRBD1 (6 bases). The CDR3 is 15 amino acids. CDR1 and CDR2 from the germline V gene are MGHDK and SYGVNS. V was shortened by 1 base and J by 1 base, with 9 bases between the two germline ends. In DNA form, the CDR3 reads TGTGCCAGCAGTGAATTTGGGGGCCGCACAGATACGCAGTATTTT. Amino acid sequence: CASSEFGGRTDTQYF.

Written as DNA, the CDR3 is TGTGCCGGAGGGACAGACGGCTACACCTTC. As protein: CAGGTDGYTF. The genes are TRBV2 and TRBJ1-2; TRBD1 agrees at 7 bases. Germline trimming cut 11 bases from V and 8 bases from J; bases unmatched to any gene: 5. CDR3 length equals 10 residues. CDR1 and CDR2 from the germline V gene are SNHLY and FYNNEI.

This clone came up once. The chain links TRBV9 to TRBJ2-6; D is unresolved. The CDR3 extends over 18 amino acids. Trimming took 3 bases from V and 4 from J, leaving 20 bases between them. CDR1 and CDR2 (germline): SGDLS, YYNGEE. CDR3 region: CASSATSTGPRGANVLTF. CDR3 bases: TGTGCCAGCAGCGCCACGTCCACGGGTCCTCGGGGGGCCAACGTCCTGACTTTC.

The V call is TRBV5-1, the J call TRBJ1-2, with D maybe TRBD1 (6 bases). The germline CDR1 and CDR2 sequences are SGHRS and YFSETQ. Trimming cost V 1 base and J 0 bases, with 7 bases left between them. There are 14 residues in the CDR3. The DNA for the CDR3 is TGCGCCAGCAGCTTGAAGGGGGCTAACTATGGCTACACCTTC. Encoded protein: CASSLKGANYGYTF.

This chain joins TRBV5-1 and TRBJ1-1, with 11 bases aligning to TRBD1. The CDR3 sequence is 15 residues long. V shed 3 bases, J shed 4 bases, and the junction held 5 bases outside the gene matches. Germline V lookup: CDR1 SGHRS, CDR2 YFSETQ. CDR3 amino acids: CASSSAGTGGTEAFF. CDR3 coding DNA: TGCGCCAGCAGCTCAGCCGGGACAGGGGGCACTGAAGCTTTCTTT.

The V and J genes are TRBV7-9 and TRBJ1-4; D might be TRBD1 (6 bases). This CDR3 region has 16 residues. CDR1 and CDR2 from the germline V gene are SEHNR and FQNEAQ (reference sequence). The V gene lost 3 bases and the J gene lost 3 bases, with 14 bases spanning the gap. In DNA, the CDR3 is TGTGCCAGCAGCTTCCGGACAGCGGGGGCTAATGAAAAACTGTTTTTT. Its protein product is CASSFRTAGANEKLFF.

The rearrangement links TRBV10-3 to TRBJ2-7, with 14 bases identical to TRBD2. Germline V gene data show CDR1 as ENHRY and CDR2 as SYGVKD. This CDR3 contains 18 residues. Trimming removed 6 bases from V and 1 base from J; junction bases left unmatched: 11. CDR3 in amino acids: CAIRSEPGLAGVSYEQYF. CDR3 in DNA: TGTGCCATCAGATCTGAACCGGGACTAGCGGGGGTTTCCTACGAGCAGTACTTC.

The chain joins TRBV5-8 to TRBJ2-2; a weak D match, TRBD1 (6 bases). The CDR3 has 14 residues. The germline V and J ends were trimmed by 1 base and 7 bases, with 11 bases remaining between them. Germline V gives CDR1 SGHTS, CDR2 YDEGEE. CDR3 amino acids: CASSLLQGHGELFF. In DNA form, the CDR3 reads TGTGCCAGCAGCTTGCTACAGGGCCACGGGGAGCTGTTTTTT.

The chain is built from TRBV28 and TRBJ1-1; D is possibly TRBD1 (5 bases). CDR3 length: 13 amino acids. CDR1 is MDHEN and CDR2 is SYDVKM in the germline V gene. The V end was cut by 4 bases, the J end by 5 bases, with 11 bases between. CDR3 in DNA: TGTGCCAGCAGTTCCAGGGATGTGACTGAAGCTTTCTTT. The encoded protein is CASSSRDVTEAFF.

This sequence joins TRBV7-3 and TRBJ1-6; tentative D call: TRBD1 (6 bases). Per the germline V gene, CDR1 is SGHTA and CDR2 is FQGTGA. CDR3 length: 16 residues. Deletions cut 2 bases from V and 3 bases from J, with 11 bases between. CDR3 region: CASSLGGAGYNSPLHF. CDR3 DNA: TGTGCCAGCAGCTTAGGGGGCGCGGGCTATAATTCACCCCTCCACTTT.

For the CDR3, the DNA is TGTGCCAGCAGTTACTCGGGGGAGGCTAGCGGGGGCCAGTACTTC. This encodes CASSYSGEASGGQYF. V is TRBV6-2 or TRBV6-3 and J is TRBJ2-7, with TRBD2 matching over 10 bases. This CDR3 spans 15 amino acids. Germline CDR1 is MNHEY and CDR2 is SVGEGT. Germline trimming cut 0 bases from V and 10 bases from J; bases unmatched to any gene: 9.

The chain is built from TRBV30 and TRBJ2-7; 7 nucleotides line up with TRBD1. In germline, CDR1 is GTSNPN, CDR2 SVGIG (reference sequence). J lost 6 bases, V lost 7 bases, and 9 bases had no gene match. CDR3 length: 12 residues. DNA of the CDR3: TGTGCCTTATTTGACAGGGTTGGCGAGCAGTACTTC. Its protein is CALFDRVGEQYF.

CDR3: CASSASDRLGGKLFF. As DNA, the CDR3 is TGTGCCAGCAGTGCCTCGGACAGGCTCGGCGGGAAACTGTTTTTT. This rearrangement joins TRBV28 to TRBJ1-4; 7 bases align to TRBD1. The CDR3 has 15 amino acids. V shed 5 bases and J 11 bases; nucleotides not matched to a gene: 14. Germline CDR1 MDHEN, CDR2 SYDVKM.

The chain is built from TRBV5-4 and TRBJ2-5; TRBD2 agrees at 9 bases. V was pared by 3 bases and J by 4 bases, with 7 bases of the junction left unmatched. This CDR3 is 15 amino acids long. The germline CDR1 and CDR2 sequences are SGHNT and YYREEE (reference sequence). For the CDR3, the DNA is TGTGCCAGCAGCTCAAGGACTAGCGTCGGAGAGACCCAGTACTTC. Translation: CASSSRTSVGETQYF.

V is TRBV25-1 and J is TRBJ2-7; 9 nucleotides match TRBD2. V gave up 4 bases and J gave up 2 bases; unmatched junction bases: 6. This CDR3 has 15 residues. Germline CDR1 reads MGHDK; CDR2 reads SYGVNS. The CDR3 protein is CASSGRLAGTYEQYF. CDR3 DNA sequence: TGTGCCAGCAGTGGAAGGCTAGCGGGAACCTACGAGCAGTACTTC.

The CDR3 nucleotides read TGTGCCAGCAGTTTATTTGGACGGGGAAATCAGCCCCAGCATTTT. Its protein product is CASSLFGRGNQPQHF. This chain links TRBV28 with TRBJ1-5, with D unclear. Looked up from germline, CDR1 is MDHEN and CDR2 is SYDVKM. This CDR3 is 15 amino acids long. Trimming stripped 1 base from V and 4 bases from J, with 11 bases between. The full variable domain, its missing parts supplied by reference TRBV28 and TRBJ1-5, is DVKVTQSSRYLVKRTGEKVFLECVQDMDHENMFWYRQDPGLGLRLIYFSYDVKMKEKGDIPEGYSVSREKKERFSLILESASTNQTSMYLCASSLFGRGNQPQHFGDGTRLSIL.